This T cell receptor (beta chain) is drawn from a study of post-analysis software for immune sequencing data. Study observations and caveats: Controls showed lower frequencies than patients for 4 or 5 TRBV segments, and TRBV5-6, TRBV5-1 and TRBV20-1 were among these.

Prepared TCR beta cDNA libraries contained unique molecular identifiers. MiXCR, run by TCRdb on the PCR reads, gives a single entry per CDR3 protein. The sample includes about 820,000 distinct CDR3 sequences, 53% of them seen just once. Losses at the gene ends were 8 bases for V and 7 bases for J; bases not matched to a gene: 10. This CDR3 contains 15 residues. Germline V gene data show CDR1 as SEHNR and CDR2 as FQNEAQ (reference sequence). Of note for this clonotype: What it binds is not known.

Source material: blood. The source of this sequence is a girl aged 10-17 years with multiple sclerosis. V usage is TRBV7-9 and J usage is TRBJ2-1; 11 bases fit TRBD2. The CDR3 spells CASYQLAGVKNEQFF. Here the CDR3 DNA reads TGTGCCAGCTACCAACTAGCGGGGGTTAAAAATGAGCAGTTCTTC.